A selection of T cell receptor beta chains follows, all from one sample in a study of cytomegalovirus exposure and HLA in healthy donors. Method: immunoSEQ multiplex PCR; TCRdb's copy keeps in-frame clones and lacks some. The sample carries 90,000 to 150,000 clones, roughly three quarters recorded once. The sample comprised PBMCs. The receptors were sampled from a man aged 50 to 59 in good health and CMV-seropositive. The CDR3 runs from the conserved cysteine through the conserved F or W. D genes are given only for firm matches. Where a row states a size, it is once, few, many or the class of an expanded clone; other rows omit it.

V gene,J gene,CDR3 length,D gene,clone size,CDR3 protein,CDR3 DNA
TRBV18,TRBJ2-1,15,TRBD2,.,CASSRGLAGENEQFF,TGTGCCAGCTCACGGGGACTAGCGGGAGAAAATGAGCAGTTCTTC
TRBV5-5,TRBJ2-7,16,TRBD1,.,CASSLAPGGLSYEQYF,TGTGCCAGCAGCTTGGCCCCAGGGGGCCTCTCCTACGAGCAGTACTTC
TRBV11-3,TRBJ2-2,15,TRBD1,.,CASSSWTGSTGELFF,TGTGCCAGCAGCAGTTGGACAGGGAGCACCGGGGAGCTGTTTTTT
TRBV18,TRBJ2-3,12,.,.,CASSPSADTQYF,TGTGCCAGCTCACCATCCGCAGATACGCAGTATTTT
TRBV19,TRBJ1-5,12,.,.,CATSSEVQPQHF,TGTGCCACATCGTCAGAGGTTCAGCCCCAGCATTTT
TRBV5-4,TRBJ1-5,15,.,.,CASSPDGGSNQPQHF,TGTGCCAGCAGCCCGGACGGGGGTAGCAATCAGCCCCAGCATTTT
TRBV6-6,TRBJ1-2,12,.,.,CASSRQDYGYTF,TGTGCCAGCAGCCGCCAGGACTATGGCTACACCTTC
TRBV6-4,TRBJ1-1,15,TRBD1,.,CASSENTGGVTEAFF,TGTGCCAGCAGTGAAAACACAGGGGGGGTCACTGAAGCTTTCTTT
TRBV9,TRBJ2-2,16,TRBD2,.,CASSVAAGGNTGELFF,TGTGCCAGCAGCGTGGCAGCGGGGGGGAACACCGGGGAGCTGTTTTTT
TRBV27,TRBJ2-4,13,TRBD2,.,CASSPGLAVIQYF,TGTGCCAGCAGCCCCGGACTAGCCGTCATTCAGTACTTC
TRBV7-9,TRBJ2-7,15,TRBD1,.,CASSPGQGASYEQYF,TGTGCCAGCAGCCCAGGACAGGGGGCATCTTACGAGCAGTACTTC
TRBV6-6,TRBJ2-1,15,.,few,CASSYSSGSYNEQFF,TGTGCCAGCAGTTACTCGTCGGGCTCCTACAATGAGCAGTTCTTC
TRBV5-1,TRBJ2-1,15,TRBD2,.,CASSPGTRVTHEQFF,TGCGCCAGCAGCCCCGGGACTAGGGTCACACATGAGCAGTTCTTC
TRBV5-1,TRBJ2-2,16,.,.,CASSSPVGTNTGELFF,TGCGCCAGCAGCTCCCCTGTTGGGACTAACACCGGGGAGCTGTTTTTT
TRBV7-9,TRBJ2-7,16,TRBD1,.,CASSLVGAGGSYEQYF,TGTGCCAGCAGCTTAGTGGGGGCAGGGGGTTCCTACGAGCAGTACTTC
TRBV10-2,TRBJ2-7,14,.,.,CASSGSESSYEQYF,TGCGCCAGCAGTGGCAGCGAGAGCTCCTACGAGCAGTACTTC
TRBV28,TRBJ1-2,15,.,.,CASRIQPLGGYGYTF,TGTGCCAGCAGGATCCAGCCGTTAGGAGGGTATGGCTACACCTTC
TRBV6-1,TRBJ2-7,15,TRBD1,.,CASSEAGTGFYEQYF,TGTGCCAGCAGTGAAGCCGGGACAGGTTTCTACGAGCAGTACTTC
TRBV19,TRBJ1-6,14,TRBD1,.,CASNPTGSNSPLHF,TGTGCCAGTAATCCGACAGGGTCTAATTCACCCCTCCACTTT
TRBV7-9,TRBJ2-3,17,TRBD1,once,CASSRQGAQTSTDTQYF,TGTGCCAGCAGCCGACAGGGGGCTCAAACGAGCACAGATACGCAGTATTTT
TRBV5-1,TRBJ2-5,16,TRBD2,once,CASSEGTSGAQETQYF,TGCGCCAGCAGCGAAGGGACTAGCGGGGCTCAAGAGACCCAGTACTTC
TRBV19,TRBJ2-7,14,TRBD2,.,CASRSGTRTYEQYF,TGTGCCAGTAGGTCCGGGACTAGAACCTACGAGCAGTACTTC
TRBV7-6,TRBJ2-2,14,.,.,CASSSTSNTGELFF,TGTGCCAGCAGCTCCACTAGTAACACCGGGGAGCTGTTTTTT
TRBV15,TRBJ2-1,16,TRBD1,.,CATSRTGTGGFDEQFF,TGTGCCACCAGCAGAACCGGGACAGGGGGGTTCGATGAGCAGTTCTTC
TRBV6-5,TRBJ1-2,11,.,.,CASKAGYGYTF,TGTGCCTCCAAAGCAGGCTATGGCTACACCTTC
TRBV7-9,TRBJ2-7,13,.,.,CASSPPGTFEQYF,TGTGCCAGCAGCCCCCCCGGGACATTCGAGCAGTACTTC
TRBV5-4,TRBJ1-2,13,TRBD1,.,CATPEGAGYGYTF,TGTGCCACGCCTGAGGGGGCGGGGTATGGCTACACCTTC
TRBV19,TRBJ1-2,11,.,.,CASNSFYGYTF,TGTGCCAGTAACAGTTTCTATGGCTACACCTTC
TRBV5-6,TRBJ1-4,14,TRBD1,.,CASSRGQGAEKLFF,TGTGCCAGCAGTCGAGGACAGGGCGCTGAAAAACTGTTTTTT
TRBV4-3,TRBJ2-3,18,.,.,CASSPHDRPLPHTDTQYF,TGCGCCAGCAGCCCGCACGACAGGCCCCTTCCTCACACAGATACGCAGTATTTT
TRBV19,TRBJ2-5,14,TRBD1,.,CASRYRGKGETQYF,TGTGCCAGTAGATACAGGGGAAAAGGAGAGACCCAGTACTTC
TRBV7-2,TRBJ2-4,14,.,.,CASSLTLAKNIQYF,TGTGCCAGCAGCTTGACACTAGCCAAAAACATTCAGTACTTC
TRBV9,TRBJ2-7,16,TRBD1,once,CASSVGGTGGTNEQYF,TGTGCCAGCAGCGTAGGGGGGACAGGGGGTACTAACGAGCAGTACTTC
TRBV6-5,TRBJ1-2,13,.,once,CASSYSSYYGYTF,TGTGCCAGCAGTTACTCTAGTTACTATGGCTACACCTTC
TRBV11-2,TRBJ2-1,15,TRBD1,.,CASSLEGAGGREQFF,TGTGCCAGCAGCTTAGAAGGGGCAGGGGGCCGTGAGCAGTTCTTC
TRBV5-1,TRBJ1-1,15,TRBD1,.,CASSLDPGGSTEAFF,TGCGCCAGCAGCTTGGATCCAGGGGGGTCCACTGAAGCTTTCTTT
TRBV27,TRBJ1-2,14,.,.,CASSLLQGLGGYTF,TGTGCCAGCAGTTTACTCCAGGGGTTGGGCGGCTACACCTTC
TRBV15,TRBJ1-2,13,TRBD1,.,CATSSDRGGGYTF,TGTGCCACCAGCTCAGACAGGGGCGGAGGCTACACCTTC
TRBV10-3,TRBJ2-2,14,TRBD1,.,CAISGGQGPGELFF,TGTGCCATCAGTGGGGGACAGGGTCCCGGGGAGCTGTTTTTT
TRBV6-6,TRBJ1-3,15,.,.,CASSSLTSSGNTIYF,TGTGCCAGCAGTTCACTCACGAGCTCTGGAAACACCATATATTTT
TRBV4-1,TRBJ1-1,17,TRBD1,.,CASSPTGGIYEDTEAFF,TGCGCCAGCAGCCCTACAGGGGGGATTTACGAGGACACTGAAGCTTTCTTT
TRBV29-1,TRBJ2-1,15,.,.,CSPKGGADSYNEQFF,TGCAGCCCGAAGGGGGGGGCTGATTCCTACAATGAGCAGTTCTTC
TRBV6-5,TRBJ2-1,11,.,.,CASSQYNEQFF,TGTGCCAGCAGCCAATACAATGAGCAGTTCTTC
TRBV10-2,TRBJ1-5,14,.,.,CASSDRAGNQPQHF,TGCGCCAGCAGTGACAGAGCAGGGAATCAGCCCCAGCATTTT
TRBV19,TRBJ2-7,15,TRBD1,few,CASSQPRDRGYEQYF,TGTGCCAGTAGTCAACCCCGGGACAGGGGCTACGAGCAGTACTTC
TRBV4-1,TRBJ2-3,18,.,.,CASSQALIGASSTDTQYF,TGCGCCAGCAGCCAAGCTCTCATAGGGGCATCTAGCACAGATACGCAGTATTTT
TRBV28,TRBJ2-2,16,TRBD1,.,CASSFPGQGSTGELFF,TGTGCCAGCAGTTTCCCTGGACAGGGGAGCACCGGGGAGCTGTTTTTT
TRBV4-1,TRBJ2-2,19,.,few,CASSQGDLRETGRTRELFF,TGCGCCAGCAGCCAAGGGGATCTACGTGAGACAGGGAGGACCCGGGAGCTGTTTTTT